The 23 T cell receptor beta chains reported below all come from one sample, sequenced in a study of CXCR3-negative and CXCR3-positive naive CD8 T cells. It was by 5' RACE with UMI labels that the TRB cDNA libraries were prepared. TCRdb derives one entry per CDR3 protein from the 5' RACE reads, leaving out DNA. The sample includes 23,000 or so distinct CDR3 sequences. The sequencing sample was made of naive CXCR3- CD8+ T cells from blood. Noted subset: CD45RO-CCR7+CD27+CD95- naive CD8+ T cells lacking CXCR3 (TNR3-). The receptors originated from a human donor in good health. Some clones in this sample may be carry-over from other donors' samples.

The chain links TRBV4-2 to TRBJ2-7; TCRdb outputs TRBD2, but without DNA this stays unchecked. Germline V gives CDR1 LGHNA, CDR2 YNFKEQ. This CDR3 region has 16 residues. CDR3 in amino acids: CASSQEWTSGSYEQYF.

CDR3 loop: CASSSVRGADTQYF. The chain employs TRBV7-9 and TRBJ2-3; the TCRdb D gene call, TRBD1, has no DNA to confirm it. This CDR3 region has 14 residues. Germline values: CDR1 SEHNR, CDR2 FQNEAQ (reference sequence). The full variable domain, rest sourced from reference TRBV7-9 and TRBJ2-3, is DTGVSQNPRHKITKRGQNVTFRCDPISEHNRLYWYRQTLGQGPEFLTYFQNEAQLEKSRLLSDRFSAERPKGSFSTLEIQRTEQGDSAMYLCASSSVRGADTQYFGPGTRLTVL.

The V and J genes are TRBV3-1 and TRBJ2-2; the D gene TCRdb calls, TRBD2, cannot be checked with no DNA. The CDR3 has 14 amino acids. Germline loops: CDR1 LGHDT, CDR2 YNNKEL (reference sequence). The CDR3 protein is CASSDEGNTGELFF.

The chain combines TRBV7-2 with TRBJ1-2; absent DNA, TCRdb's TRBD1 call cannot be checked. The V gene's germline CDR1 is SGHTA and CDR2 FQGNSA. The CDR3 totals 15 residues. CDR3 residues: CASSFYDRSSYGYTF.

The chain is built from TRBV14 and TRBJ2-1; the D call from TCRdb, TRBD1, cannot be confirmed without DNA. The V gene's germline CDR1 is SGHDN and CDR2 FVKESK. The CDR3 totals 14 residues. This CDR3 is CASSHTGKVNEQFF. The whole variable domain, remainder taken from reference TRBV14 and TRBJ2-1, is EAGVTQFPSHSVIEKGQTVTLRCDPISGHDNLYWYRRVMGKEIKFLLHFVKESKQDESGMPNNRFLAERTGGTYSTLKVQPAELEDSGVYFCASSHTGKVNEQFFGPGTRLTVL.

The chain has TRBV29-1 and TRBJ2-2; the TCRdb D gene call, TRBD2, has no DNA to confirm it. This CDR3 region has 17 residues. Germline loops: CDR1 SQVTM, CDR2 ANQGSEA. The CDR3 sequence: CSVEVPLAGTNTGELFF.

This chain links TRBV30 with TRBJ2-4; TCRdb's D call of TRBD1 is untestable without DNA. Germline assignment: CDR1 GTSNPN and CDR2 SVGIG (reference sequence). The CDR3 is 12 residues long. CDR3 loop: CAWKTERNIQYF. Combining the CDR3 with reference TRBV30 and TRBJ2-4 gives the whole variable domain SQTIHQWPATLVQPVGSPLSLECTVEGTSNPNLYWYRQAAGRGLQLLFYSVGIGQISSEVPQNLSASRPQDRQFILSSKKLLLSDSGFYLCAWKTERNIQYFGAGTRLSVL.

This rearrangement joins TRBV29-1 to TRBJ2-3; lacking DNA, the TRBD1 call made by TCRdb goes unchecked. CDR1 is SQVTM, CDR2 ANQGSEA, per germline. CDR3 length: 14 residues. This CDR3 is CSAAGAELSDTQYF.

This chain joins TRBV7-9 and TRBJ1-2; TCRdb designates TRBD1, a call that cannot be tested without DNA. This CDR3 contains 16 residues. Germline lookup yields CDR1 SEHNR and CDR2 FQNEAQ (reference sequence). The CDR3 spells CASIQFLTRVEYGYTF.

The V call is TRBV7-3, the J call TRBJ1-1. The CDR3 is 15 residues long. Germline V CDR1 and CDR2: SGHTA, FQGTGA. The CDR3 reads CASSLTGLMNTEAFF.

The chain joins TRBV6-5 to TRBJ2-7; TCRdb reports TRBD1, a call that lacks DNA to check it against. The germline V gene has CDR1 MNHEY and CDR2 SVGAGI. This CDR3 spans 13 amino acids. This chain's CDR3 is CASSTGTGVEQYF.

Here the CDR3 reads CASSLVALTTEAFF. The chain employs TRBV7-2 and TRBJ1-1; the D call of TRBD1 rests on TCRdb alone, since no DNA is present to check it. This CDR3 contains 14 residues. Germline assignment: CDR1 SGHTA and CDR2 FQGNSA. Complete variable domain (other parts from reference TRBV7-2 and TRBJ1-1): GAGVSQSPSNKVTEKGKDVELRCDPISGHTALYWYRQSLGQGLEFLIYFQGNSAPDKSGLPSDRFSAERTGGSVSTLTIQRTQQEDSAVYLCASSLVALTTEAFFGQGTRLTVV.

V usage is TRBV4-1 and J usage is TRBJ1-2; the TCRdb D gene call, TRBD1, has no DNA to confirm it. Germline-derived CDR1 and CDR2 are MGHRA and YSYEKL. There are 18 residues in the CDR3. The CDR3 sequence: CASSQIAGTIISDYGYTF.

The V call is TRBV7-2, the J call TRBJ2-4; TCRdb selects TRBD1, and the lack of DNA leaves this call unchecked. The CDR3 extends over 14 amino acids. Germline CDR1 SGHTA, CDR2 FQGNSA. The CDR3 sequence: CASSPKGYPDIQYF.

The chain joins TRBV20-1 to TRBJ2-7. The CDR3 is 14 amino acids. Germline values: CDR1 DFQATT, CDR2 SNEGSKA (reference sequence). The CDR3 loop reads CSARDPKSSYEQYF.

The chain joins TRBV29-1 to TRBJ2-7. CDR1 and CDR2 (germline): SQVTM, ANQGSEA. The CDR3 is 13 residues long. The CDR3 protein is CSVEVREGYEQYF.

The chain has TRBV12-5 and TRBJ2-7; TCRdb outputs TRBD1, but without DNA this stays unchecked. CDR1 and CDR2 from the germline V gene are LGHNT and FRNRAP. CDR3 length equals 17 residues. The CDR3 loop reads CASGLVPGTGHPYEQYF.

The rearrangement links TRBV6-2 or TRBV6-3 to TRBJ2-2; the D call of TRBD2 rests on TCRdb alone, since no DNA is present to check it. Germline CDR1 and CDR2: MNHEY and SVGEGT. The CDR3 length is 15 residues. The CDR3 spells CASSPPGLETGELFF.

In terms of frequency, this clonotype is medium-sized (0.01 to 0.1%). The chain links TRBV12-3 or TRBV12-4 to TRBJ2-5; TCRdb selects TRBD1, and the lack of DNA leaves this call unchecked. There are 14 residues in the CDR3. This CDR3 is CASSLTGGRETQYF.

The J gene is TRBJ2-6, the V gene TRBV6-5. CDR3 length: 15 amino acids. Per germline, CDR1 MNHEY and CDR2 SVGAGI. The CDR3 reads CASSQSDSGANVLTF.

The rearrangement joins TRBV20-1 to TRBJ2-1; TCRdb's D call, TRBD2, is unchecked because there is no DNA. The germline V gene has CDR1 DFQATT and CDR2 SNEGSKA (reference sequence). This CDR3 region has 15 residues. This chain's CDR3 is CSALNPGLIYNEQFF.

This chain connects TRBV6-4 to TRBJ2-1; the TCRdb D gene call, TRBD1, has no DNA to confirm it. The CDR3 sequence is 15 residues long. The germline CDR1 and CDR2 sequences are MRHNA and SNTAGT. CDR3 loop: CASSDGTGDYNEQFF.

CDR3 protein: CASSFTSGGANTGELFF. The chain joins TRBV5-1 to TRBJ2-2; TCRdb returns TRBD2, unconfirmable since there is no DNA. The germline V gene encodes CDR1 SGHRS and CDR2 YFSETQ. The CDR3 sequence is 17 residues long.